These T cell receptor beta chains were read from a single sample in a study of shared clonotypes between healthy human individuals. Measured with immunoSEQ multiplex PCR; TCRdb has only the in-frame clones, and not every one. The sample lists some 2.3 million clones, more than 80% occurring once. Sequencing was carried out using naive CD4+ T cells from PBMCs. The receptors were sampled from a man aged 18 to 35 in good health. Some clones in this sample may be carry-over from other donors' samples. Both conserved end residues are part of each CDR3. The order of the fields is D gene, J gene, V gene, clone size, CDR3 DNA, CDR3 protein. D genes are given only for firm matches. Clone size is given for some rows only: seen once, a few or many times, or a class if the clone is expanded.

TRBD2,TRBJ2-7,TRBV30,.,TGTGCCTGGACTAAGACTAGCGGGGGGGTTGGGCAGTACTTC,CAWTKTSGGVGQYF
.,TRBJ1-4,TRBV6-1,.,TGTGCCAGCAGTGACTCAGGGAGAGGAGGAGAAAAACTGTTTTTT,CASSDSGRGGEKLFF
.,TRBJ2-5,TRBV6-1,.,TGTGCCAGCAGTGACCTCCAATCCAGAAGGTGGGAGACCCAGTACTTC,CASSDLQSRRWETQYF
TRBD2,TRBJ2-1,TRBV4-1,once,TGCGCCAGCAGCCAAGATCCGACTAGCGGCCACAATGAGCAGTTCTTC,CASSQDPTSGHNEQFF
TRBD1,TRBJ1-4,TRBV11-2,.,TGTGCCAGCAGCTCCACAAGGCGACAGGGGGCTGAAAAACTGTTTTTT,CASSSTRRQGAEKLFF
.,TRBJ2-3,TRBV6-6,.,TGTGCCAGCAGTTCGCGGGGAACGGCAGATACGCAGTATTTT,CASSSRGTADTQYF
.,TRBJ2-2,TRBV9,.,TGTGCCAGCAGCGTAGTGGGATCGAACACCGGGGAGCTGTTTTTT,CASSVVGSNTGELFF
.,TRBJ2-5,TRBV5-5,.,TGTGCCAGCAGCGTCAGGGGGGCCCAAGAGACCCAGTACTTC,CASSVRGAQETQYF
TRBD1,TRBJ2-7,TRBV28,.,TGTGCCAGCAGTCCTTTGACAGGGGCCCTCTACGAGCAGTACTTC,CASSPLTGALYEQYF
.,TRBJ2-2,TRBV18,.,TGTGCCAGCTCGCCCTCAGCGGGCCCCGGGGAGCTGTTTTTT,CASSPSAGPGELFF
.,TRBJ2-7,TRBV18,.,TGTGCCAGCTCACGTGAGTCCTACTACGAGCAGTACTTC,CASSRESYYEQYF
.,TRBJ2-7,TRBV28,.,TGTGCCAGCAGTTCCCCCGGTTTTCCCTACGAGCAGTACTTC,CASSSPGFPYEQYF
.,TRBJ2-7,TRBV7-3,.,TGTGCCAGCAGCCCTCGGGCAGGGCTATACGAGCAGTACTTC,CASSPRAGLYEQYF
.,TRBJ2-1,TRBV28,.,TGTGCCAGCGGTGCAGCGAACTACAATGAGCAGTTCTTC,CASGAANYNEQFF
.,TRBJ2-2,TRBV6-5,.,TGTGCCAGCAGTTACTTAAGACAGGCCACCGGGGAGCTGTTTTTT,CASSYLRQATGELFF
TRBD2,TRBJ2-5,TRBV28,.,TGTGCCAGCAGCGGGGGGGGAAGGTTGGAGACCCAGTACTTC,CASSGGGRLETQYF
TRBD1,TRBJ2-5,TRBV5-1,.,TGCGCCAGCAGCTTGGCCCACGGACAGGGGCAAGAGACCCAGTACTTC,CASSLAHGQGQETQYF
.,TRBJ1-5,TRBV29-1,.,TGCAGCGCTTTGGACGGCAATCAGCCCCAGCATTTT,CSALDGNQPQHF
.,TRBJ1-1,TRBV28,.,TGTGCCAGCAGTTCTAGAGGAGGGTACACTGAAGCTTTCTTT,CASSSRGGYTEAFF
.,TRBJ2-2,TRBV10-3,once,TGTGCCATCAGGGGCCCCGGACGGGCACACCGTGATAATGCCGGGGAGCTGTTTTTT,CAIRGPGRAHRDNAGELFF
.,TRBJ2-7,TRBV28,.,TGTGCCAGCAGTTATAGGTCAAGCTACAACCCCGACTACGAGCAGTACTTC,CASSYRSSYNPDYEQYF
.,TRBJ2-2,TRBV19,.,TGTGCCAGTAGTGTCGAAAATAGGGTGGCCGGGGAGCTGTTTTTT,CASSVENRVAGELFF
TRBD1,TRBJ1-4,TRBV2,once,TGTGCCGGCCGAGGGGGCGCGGGAGAAAAACTGTTTTTT,CAGRGGAGEKLFF
.,TRBJ1-2,TRBV14,.,TGTGCCAGCAGCCAACAAAACGGGGTGGTGGAGGGCTACACCTTC,CASSQQNGVVEGYTF
.,TRBJ1-2,TRBV6-6,.,TGTGCCAGCAACTCGAGGGGTAACTATGGCTACACCTTC,CASNSRGNYGYTF
.,TRBJ2-3,TRBV21-1,.,TGTGCCAGCAGCCCCCCCTGGGACACAGATACGCAGTATTTT,CASSPPWDTDTQYF
TRBD2,TRBJ2-7,TRBV27,.,TGTGCCAGCAGTTTACGTGGGGTAGCGGGCCCCCTCGAGCAGTACTTC,CASSLRGVAGPLEQYF
TRBD2,TRBJ2-5,TRBV13,.,TGTGCCAGCAGGGCTGGACTAGTCGGGGAGACCCAGTACTTC,CASRAGLVGETQYF
.,TRBJ2-2,TRBV2,.,TGTGCCAGCAGCCATGATAGTCCGAACACCGGGGAGCTGTTTTTT,CASSHDSPNTGELFF
.,TRBJ2-5,TRBV5-1,.,TGCGCCAGCAGCACCGGATCCGAGGAGACCCAGTACTTC,CASSTGSEETQYF
.,TRBJ2-3,TRBV11-2,.,TGTGCCAGCAGCTTAGAACCCCTTTTAGCTCTCTCAGATACGCAGTATTTT,CASSLEPLLALSDTQYF
.,TRBJ1-3,TRBV25-1,.,TGTGCCAGCAGTGGATTTGCGTCCATCTCTGGAAACACCATATATTTT,CASSGFASISGNTIYF
.,TRBJ2-3,TRBV6-5,.,TGTGCCAGCTCCGGCGGATCGTCCGGAACAGATACGCAGTATTTT,CASSGGSSGTDTQYF
.,TRBJ2-1,TRBV10-3,.,TGTGCCATCGGGAGTGGCGGGATCCCCAATGAGCAGTTCTTC,CAIGSGGIPNEQFF
TRBD1,TRBJ1-2,TRBV28,once,TGTGCCAGCCGGACAGGGGGCTACTATGGCTACACCTTC,CASRTGGYYGYTF
TRBD2,TRBJ2-7,TRBV7-9,.,TGTGCCAGCAGCTTCGGGTCAGGGAGGGTGCGAGAGCAGTACTTC,CASSFGSGRVREQYF
.,TRBJ2-5,TRBV6-1,.,TGTGCCAGCAGTGCCGACGCGGGGCGGGTTTCCCGAGAGACCCAGTACTTC,CASSADAGRVSRETQYF
.,TRBJ1-2,TRBV7-9,.,TGTGCCAGCAGCTTAAGTTTGGCAGGAGCTAACTATGGCTACACCTTC,CASSLSLAGANYGYTF
TRBD2,TRBJ2-4,TRBV27,.,TGTGCCAGCAGTTCCCCCCAGACTAGCGGGAGGGGGCTAGCCAAAAACATTCAGTACTTC,CASSSPQTSGRGLAKNIQYF
.,TRBJ2-3,TRBV5-1,.,TGCGCCAGCAGCTTGACCGGGCCCCAGAAGCCGCAGTATTTT,CASSLTGPQKPQYF
.,TRBJ1-3,TRBV28,.,TGTGCCAGCAGTTTCCGAGGTGATAGAAACACCATATATTTT,CASSFRGDRNTIYF
TRBD1,TRBJ2-7,TRBV18,.,TGTGCCAGCTCTTCTAAGGTGGCCGGGACAGGGTGGCACGAGCAGTACTTC,CASSSKVAGTGWHEQYF
TRBD1,TRBJ1-1,TRBV7-2,.,TGTGCCAGCAGCCTTCGGCGACAGGGAGGTAACACTGAAGCTTTCTTT,CASSLRRQGGNTEAFF
TRBD2,TRBJ2-5,TRBV5-1,.,TGCGCCAGCAGCTCCCCCGTTGGAGCGGGATTCCAAGAGACCCAGTACTTC,CASSSPVGAGFQETQYF